The 10 T cell receptor beta chains reported below all come from one sample, sequenced in a study of PD-L1 blockade in urothelial cancer. Data came from immunoSEQ multiplex PCR; TCRdb stores just in-frame clones and leaves some out. The sample has tens of thousands of clones, 84% seen once. Described time point: pretreatment peripheral blood. The specimen comprised PBMCs, sampled around atezolizumab (anti-PD-L1) treatment. The origin of the receptors is a woman aged 70-85 years with urothelial cancer.

The J gene is TRBJ2-5, the V gene TRBV18; perhaps TRBD1 as D (6 bases). CDR1 and CDR2 (germline): KGHSH, LQKENI. The CDR3 has 13 amino acids. The germline V and J ends were trimmed by 4 bases and 1 base, with 7 bases remaining between them. CDR3 DNA sequence: TGTGCCAGCTCACTAGGGGGCCAAGAGACCCAGTACTTC. It is translated as CASSLGGQETQYF.

The chain joins TRBV4-1 to TRBJ1-4; 8 bases agree with TRBD1. The CDR3 sequence is 17 residues long. The junction had 7 bases not matched to a gene; V was cut back by 1 base and J by 3 bases. Germline CDR1 is MGHRA and CDR2 is YSYEKL. For the CDR3, the DNA is TGCGCCAGCAGCCAAGTAGACAGGGGTTCTGCTAATGAAAAACTGTTTTTT. It translates to CASSQVDRGSANEKLFF.

The chain joins TRBV20-1 to TRBJ2-1; D is possibly TRBD1 (5 bases). The CDR3 sequence is 11 residues long. Germline loops: CDR1 DFQATT, CDR2 SNEGSKA (reference sequence). Trimming left V 3 bases short and J 12 bases short, with 12 bases between. The CDR3 region is CSARRKGPQFF. The CDR3 DNA reads TGCAGTGCTAGGCGAAAGGGGCCGCAGTTCTTC.

CDR3: CASSRIPKVQTPDTQYF. Here the CDR3 DNA reads TGCGCCAGCAGCCGAATCCCGAAAGTACAGACCCCAGATACGCAGTATTTT. J is TRBJ2-3 and V is TRBV4-1; D remains ambiguous. CDR1 MGHRA and CDR2 YSYEKL come from the germline V gene. The V end lost 4 bases, the J end lost 4 bases, and 21 bases lay between the germline ends. CDR3 length: 17 amino acids.

The chain recombines TRBV7-2 with TRBJ1-1; the D gene is possibly TRBD1 (6 bases). Germline CDR1 and CDR2: SGHTA and FQGNSA. The CDR3 totals 16 residues. With 0 bases removed from V and 5 bases from J, the gap between germline ends came to 16 bases. In nucleotides, the CDR3 is TGTGCCAGCAGCTTAGCGCCACAGGGAATAGGTACTGAAGCTTTCTTT. It translates to CASSLAPQGIGTEAFF.

V usage is TRBV30 and J usage is TRBJ2-7; 12 bases match TRBD1. The V and J ends lost 2 bases and 7 bases, in that order; junction bases with no gene match: 6. The CDR3 length is 14 residues. Per germline, CDR1 GTSNPN and CDR2 SVGIG (reference sequence). In DNA form, the CDR3 reads TGTGCCTGGAGTCCGGGACAGGGGGCTCGGGAGCAGTACTTC. It specifies CAWSPGQGAREQYF.

The CDR3 here is CASSRWAGGEGKLFF. In DNA, the CDR3 is TGCGCCAGCAGCCGGTGGGCAGGGGGCGAGGGAAAACTGTTTTTT. V gene TRBV4-3 combines with J gene TRBJ1-4; 8 nucleotides align to TRBD1. The CDR3 consists of 15 residues. In germline, CDR1 is LGHNA, CDR2 YSLEER. Trimming took 4 bases from V and 10 from J; bases not matched to a gene: 11.

The chain uses TRBV27 and TRBJ2-3; D is undetermined. V was shortened by 7 bases and J by 6 bases, with 20 bases between the two germline ends. The CDR3 is made up of 15 amino acids. The V gene's germline CDR1 is MNHEY and CDR2 SMNVEV (reference sequence). This CDR3 reads CASTPYLTLSDTQYF. DNA of the CDR3: TGTGCCAGCACCCCTTATTTAACCCTATCGGATACGCAGTATTTT.

The chain employs TRBV6-5 and TRBJ1-2; 9 nucleotides agree with TRBD1. The CDR3 has 14 amino acids. V dropped 6 bases and J dropped 4; count of bases not matched to a gene: 6. CDR1 is MNHEY and CDR2 is SVGAGI in the germline V gene. The CDR3 bases are TGTGCCAGCAGAGATCGGGACAGGGCCTATGGCTACACCTTC. It codes for CASRDRDRAYGYTF.

This clone has just one count. V is TRBV5-1 and J is TRBJ1-2; a weak D match, TRBD1 (5 bases). Trimming removed 4 bases at V and 3 bases at J, with 16 bases between. Looked up from germline, CDR1 is SGHRS and CDR2 is YFSETQ. The CDR3 totals 15 residues. The CDR3 sequence is CASSVGSRVHYGYTF. The CDR3, as DNA: TGCGCCAGCAGCGTAGGATCCAGGGTTCACTATGGCTACACCTTC.